This TCR beta chain was sequenced for a study of radiotherapy plus CTLA-4 blockade in lung cancer listed by TCRdb under 2018. Study-level background: Objective responses occurred in 18% of enrolled patients, and under 40% achieved disease control.

Study-level results and caveats: Increased serum interferon-beta after radiation, together with early dynamic changes in blood T cell clones, were reported to be the strongest predictors of response. TCR clones derived from tumors expanded in peripheral blood after treatment with radiotherapy and ipilimumab.

The library was produced with the immunoSEQ multiplex PCR assay. TCRdb re-hosts the immuneACCESS table, in-frame sequences only. Its copies lack some clones; in the studies checked, an unresolved V gene accounts for under half of them, and the cause for the rest is not known. The sample table shows 100,000 or so clones, and roughly 80% are seen once. About 23% of the sample belongs to the ten largest clones. This clone was found once. No antigen is known for it. Base qualities are not provided; no much larger clone lies one nucleotide away. From the cysteine up to the phenylalanine, the CDR3 has a length of 12 residues. Here the CDR3 DNA is all that survives: 36 bases in frame from base 1. CDR1 and CDR2 (SEHNR, FQNEAQ) derive from the germline V gene (reference sequence). Cut back by 5 bases and 4 bases, the V and J ends lie 6 bases apart. Focal radiation therapy combined with CTLA-4 blockade (ipilimumab) was tested in patients with chemo-refractory metastatic non-small-cell lung cancer.

The clonotype was recovered from a human donor with non-small cell lung cancer that progressed on radiotherapy plus ipilimumab. The rearrangement combines TRBV7-9 with TRBJ1-3, with TRBD1 perhaps the D gene, on 6 matching bases. This sample comprised peripheral blood, obtained from a patient treated with radiotherapy plus ipilimumab. The DNA sequence is as follows: TGTGCCAGCAGCGACAGGGGAAACACCATATATTTT. Its protein is CASSDRGNTIYF.